This is a list of T cell receptor beta chains from one sample in a study of cytomegalovirus exposure and HLA in healthy donors. The assay was immunoSEQ multiplex PCR, and TCRdb's table has in-frame clones only and misses some. In all, the sample yields about 74,000 clones. Sequenced material: PBMCs. These receptors were obtained from a female donor in good health and CMV-seropositive. CDR3s include the opening cysteine and the closing phenylalanine or tryptophan. Each record gives: V gene, D gene, J gene, CDR3 DNA, CDR3 protein. A D gene is named only where the DNA matches it firmly.

>TRBV6-1|NA|TRBJ1-1
TGTGCCAGCAGTGAAGCGTCGACAGGGAACACTGAAGCTTTCTTT
CASSEASTGNTEAFF
>TRBV7-9|NA|TRBJ1-1
TGTGCCAGCAGCTTATGGCCGGGGAGCCGAAACACTGAAGCTTTCTTT
CASSLWPGSRNTEAFF
>TRBV7-2|TRBD2|TRBJ2-7
TGTGCCAGCAGCCCTAGCGGGGGGATTACCTACGAGCAGTACTTC
CASSPSGGITYEQYF
>TRBV28|NA|TRBJ1-2
TGTGCCAGCAGATCCTGGGAGGGGACTAACTATGGCTACACCTTC
CASRSWEGTNYGYTF
>TRBV15|NA|TRBJ1-2
TGTGCCACCAGCCTACCTCGGACACTTTCAGGCTACACCTTC
CATSLPRTLSGYTF
>TRBV15|NA|TRBJ1-2
TGTGCCACCAGCCTCCACCCCGGGGGGGCGAGGGGCTACACCTTC
CATSLHPGGARGYTF
>TRBV9|TRBD2|TRBJ2-5
TGTGCCAGCAGCGTAGAGGGAGGGAAGGAGACCCAGTACTTC
CASSVEGGKETQYF
>TRBV10-3|TRBD2|TRBJ2-5
TGTGCCATCAGTGAACCTAGCGGGAGCGGGACCCAGTACTTC
CAISEPSGSGTQYF
>TRBV7-2|TRBD1|TRBJ1-5
TGTGCCAGCAGCCCCTTGACAGGGTCCTTTCAGCCCCAGCATTTT
CASSPLTGSFQPQHF
>TRBV4-3|TRBD2|TRBJ2-2
TGCGCCAGCAGCCAAGAGGCTAGCGGGAGCGGGGAGCTGTTTTTT
CASSQEASGSGELFF
>TRBV30|NA|TRBJ2-3
TGTGCCTGGAGGAAGACTCGGATTGATACGCAGTATTTT
CAWRKTRIDTQYF
>TRBV7-9|TRBD1|TRBJ1-1
TGTGCCAGCATCCGAGGGGGCCAGGGCACTGAAGCTTTCTTT
CASIRGGQGTEAFF
>TRBV6-5|NA|TRBJ2-5
TGTGCCAGCAGTTACTCCCTAGCATCAGAGACCCAGTACTTC
CASSYSLASETQYF
>TRBV4-1|NA|TRBJ1-1
TGCGCCAGTGGGAAGGGGGTTGAGAACACTGAAGCTTTCTTT
CASGKGVENTEAFF
>TRBV7-8|NA|TRBJ2-7
TGTGCCAGCAGCGACTACTACGAGCAGTACTTC
CASSDYYEQYF
>TRBV11-2|TRBD2|TRBJ2-7
TGTGCCAGCAGCTTAGAGGGACTAGCTGGCGAGCAGTACTTC
CASSLEGLAGEQYF
>TRBV5-4|NA|TRBJ2-3
TGTGCCAGCAGCTTGGCGGGGGGCGCTGACACAGATACGCAGTATTTT
CASSLAGGADTDTQYF
>TRBV4-1|NA|TRBJ2-1
TGCGCCAGCAGCCGGGACATAAAGCAGTTCTTC
CASSRDIKQFF
>TRBV25-1|NA|TRBJ1-1
TGTGCCAGCAGTGAGGGTGGCAGGGCTGAAGCTTTCTTT
CASSEGGRAEAFF
>TRBV27|NA|TRBJ2-7
TGTGCCAGCAGTTTAACAGCACAAAGAGGCGGGGAGCAGTACTTC
CASSLTAQRGGEQYF
>TRBV14|TRBD2|TRBJ2-7
TGTGCCAGCAGCTTTCACGGGAGGGGTTACGAGCAGTACTTC
CASSFHGRGYEQYF
>TRBV19|NA|TRBJ2-3
TGTGCCAGTAGCCTGAGGCAGGGAACAGATACGCAGTATTTT
CASSLRQGTDTQYF
>TRBV28|NA|TRBJ1-1
TGTGCCAGCAGTTTCCGGGCAGGAAGGGGTTTCTTT
CASSFRAGRGFF
>TRBV5-6|TRBD1|TRBJ2-1
TGTGCCAGTTCACAGGGGATAGGGTACAATGAGCAGTTCTTC
CASSQGIGYNEQFF
>TRBV27|NA|TRBJ2-5
TGTGCCAGCACAGGAGGGGCGGGGGAGACCCAGTACTTC
CASTGGAGETQYF
>TRBV25-1|TRBD1|TRBJ1-1
TGTGCCAGCAGTGCAACAGGGGCGGTCACTGAAGCTTTCTTT
CASSATGAVTEAFF
>TRBV6-1|NA|TRBJ2-7
TGTGCCAGCATCCTCACAGAGTACGAGCAGTACTTC
CASILTEYEQYF
>TRBV7-9|TRBD1|TRBJ1-6
TGTGCCAGCAGCCCGCAGAACAGGGGATATTCACCCCTCCACTTT
CASSPQNRGYSPLHF
>TRBV11-2|NA|TRBJ2-7
TGTGCCAGCAGCTTAGCAACCTACGAGCAGTACTTC
CASSLATYEQYF
>TRBV5-1|TRBD1|TRBJ2-3
TGCGCCAGCAGCTCGGGACAGGGGGCGAACACAGATACGCAGTATTTT
CASSSGQGANTDTQYF
>TRBV6-5|TRBD1|TRBJ1-1
TGTGCCACCAAGAAACAGGGGGGGTGGCCTGAAGCTTTCTTT
CATKKQGGWPEAFF
>TRBV7-6|NA|TRBJ2-7
TGTGCCAGCAGCTTAAAGTCGGAGGGCTACGAGCAGTACTTC
CASSLKSEGYEQYF
>TRBV9|TRBD1|TRBJ1-1
TGTGCCAGCAGCGTAGGGAGGGGGCCTGATCCTCGGGGTGAAGCTTTCTTT
CASSVGRGPDPRGEAFF
>TRBV5-6|TRBD2|TRBJ2-7
TGTGCCAGCAGCTTGAGTATAGGAGCGGGGTACGAGCAGTACTTC
CASSLSIGAGYEQYF
>TRBV5-1|TRBD2|TRBJ2-1
TGCGCCAGCAGCTTGGTCGGCGGGGGGGCCGGTAATGAGCAGTTCTTC
CASSLVGGGAGNEQFF
>TRBV9|TRBD2|TRBJ2-3
TGTGCCAGCAGCGTGAATCGACTAGCGGATACGCAGTATTTT
CASSVNRLADTQYF
>TRBV10-1|TRBD2|TRBJ2-7
TGCGCCAGCTCTTTCTCCGGGACTAGAATAGACGAGCAGTACTTC
CASSFSGTRIDEQYF
>TRBV9|TRBD1|TRBJ1-2
TGTGCCAGCAGTATGGGGGACAGCTATGGCTACACCTTC
CASSMGDSYGYTF
>TRBV27|NA|TRBJ1-5
TGTGCCAGCAGCCTCCACCAGGGTCAGCCCCAGCATTTT
CASSLHQGQPQHF
>TRBV5-1|TRBD1|TRBJ2-3
TGCGCCAGCAGCCCTGGACAGGGTCGATGGACTGTTACAGATACGCAGTATTTT
CASSPGQGRWTVTDTQYF
>TRBV10-3|NA|TRBJ2-7
TGTGCCATCAGTGAGTCGATGACAGGTTACGAGCAGTACTTC
CAISESMTGYEQYF
>TRBV5-4|NA|TRBJ2-1
TGTGCCAGCAGGCGGGCCCTCGAGAATGAGCAGTTCTTC
CASRRALENEQFF
>TRBV28|TRBD1|TRBJ1-4
TGTGCCAGCAGGCAGGGGGCTTGGGAAAAACTGTTTTTT
CASRQGAWEKLFF
>TRBV5-4|TRBD1|TRBJ2-7
TGTGCCAGCAGCACCCGGGACAGTACCTACGAGCAGTACTTC
CASSTRDSTYEQYF
>TRBV9|TRBD1|TRBJ1-1
TGTGCCAGCAGCGCTAACCCAGGGACAGCCACTGAAGCTTTCTTT
CASSANPGTATEAFF
>TRBV5-4|NA|TRBJ1-1
TGTGCCAGCAGCTTGGAACGGGAAGCTTTCTTT
CASSLEREAFF
>TRBV6-7|NA|TRBJ1-4
TGTGCCAGCAGTTCTCTCCGGGTCACAGGGTTGAGGGAAAAACTGTTTTTT
CASSSLRVTGLREKLFF
>TRBV11-2|NA|TRBJ1-2
TGTGCCAGCAGCTTAGATCCGGGGACATCCTATGGCTACACCTTC
CASSLDPGTSYGYTF
>TRBV4-2|TRBD1|TRBJ2-1
TGTGCCAGCAGCCAAGGGACAGGGGGCTTCAATGAGCAGTTCTTC
CASSQGTGGFNEQFF